The 26 T cell receptor beta chains below were found in one sample sequenced in a study of OX40 agonist ivuxolimab in advanced cancers. Profiling relied on immunoSEQ multiplex PCR, and the TCRdb table lists in-frame clones only, not all of them. The sample yields about 79,000 clones, roughly 88% seen once. Sequences were derived from CD4+ or CD8+ T cells sorted from blood, sampled in a trial of the OX40 agonist ivuxolimab. The receptors derive from an adult with an advanced solid tumor such as melanoma, head and neck, liver or kidney cancer.

The chain couples TRBV28 to TRBJ1-4, with 8 positions matching TRBD1. The germline V gene has CDR1 MDHEN and CDR2 SYDVKM. V lost 6 bases and J lost 7; bases outside the gene matches: 7. This CDR3 is 14 amino acids long. DNA of the CDR3: TGTGCCAGCAGCCCAACAGGGGGTGGTGAAAAACTGTTTTTT. Its translation: CASSPTGGGEKLFF. The full variable domain, in which reference TRBV28 and TRBJ1-4 provide the parts outside the CDR3, is DVKVTQSSRYLVKRTGEKVFLECVQDMDHENMFWYRQDPGLGLRLIYFSYDVKMKEKGDIPEGYSVSREKKERFSLILESASTNQTSMYLCASSPTGGGEKLFFGSGTQLSVL.

With regard to this clone: The same CDR3 also results from other DNA sequences found in this sample. V is TRBV11-2 and J is TRBJ2-7; D is unresolved. This CDR3 has 11 residues. Germline V gene lookup returns CDR1 SGHAT and CDR2 FQNNGV. Trimming removed 4 bases at V and 4 bases at J, with 5 bases between. Here the CDR3 reads CASSSSYEQYF. The DNA of the CDR3 is TGTGCCAGCAGCTCATCGTACGAGCAGTACTTC.

The chain joins TRBV11-2 to TRBJ2-7; no clear D. CDR1 and CDR2 from the germline V gene are SGHAT and FQNNGV. The CDR3 is 13 residues long. Trimming cost V 6 bases and J 2 bases, with 11 bases left between them. The chain's CDR3 is CASSLSNTYEQYF. The CDR3 DNA is TGTGCCAGCAGTTTATCCAACACCTACGAGCAGTACTTC.

This clone was detected a few times. The chain has TRBV6-1 and TRBJ2-6; no clear D. Trimming took off 8 bases at V and 0 bases at J, with 5 bases between the two ends. Germline assignment: CDR1 MNHNS and CDR2 SASEGT. The CDR3 consists of 13 residues. CDR3 in DNA: TGTGCCAGCGTGGTCTCTGGGGCCAACGTCCTGACTTTC. It codes for CASVVSGANVLTF.

This rearrangement joins TRBV5-1 to TRBJ2-1; D not certain. Trimming removed 0 bases at V and 8 bases at J, with 12 bases between. The germline CDR1 and CDR2 sequences are SGHRS and YFSETQ. The CDR3 extends over 14 amino acids. The CDR3 nucleotides are TGCGCCAGCAGCTTGGAGAGCCCCCGGGATGAGCAGTTCTTC. Translated: CASSLESPRDEQFF.

The chain combines TRBV28 with TRBJ1-1; D unresolved. The length of the CDR3 is 14 residues. V lost 2 bases and J 0 bases, leaving 7 bases between the germline ends. Per germline, CDR1 MDHEN and CDR2 SYDVKM. CDR3 protein: CASSLPHLNTEAFF. CDR3 DNA sequence: TGTGCCAGCAGTTTACCACACCTGAACACTGAAGCTTTCTTT.

The V call is TRBV5-1, the J call TRBJ2-7; possibly TRBD2 for D (7 bases). Looked up from germline, CDR1 is SGHRS and CDR2 is YFSETQ. V was trimmed by 5 bases and J by 6 bases, leaving 21 bases between them. The CDR3 spans 15 residues. The CDR3 loop reads CASSSSIGGGGEQYF. CDR3 in DNA: TGCGCCAGCAGTAGCTCGATTGGGGGCGGGGGCGAGCAGTACTTC.

J is TRBJ2-1 and V is TRBV5-6; 10 bases match TRBD2. The CDR3 covers 16 residues. Germline CDR1 SGHDT, CDR2 YYEEEE. The J segment lost 4 bases and the V segment lost 0 bases, leaving 4 bases of the junction unmatched. The DNA for the CDR3 is TGTGCCAGCAGCTTGGTAGGGACTAGCGCTTACAATGAGCAGTTCTTC. This gives the protein CASSLVGTSAYNEQFF.

J is TRBJ2-3 and V is TRBV28; D not resolved. The CDR3 contains 13 residues. Per the germline V gene, CDR1 is MDHEN and CDR2 is SYDVKM. V dropped 4 bases and J dropped 0 bases, with 5 bases sitting between them. CDR3 bases: TGTGCCAGCAGTTCCATCAGCACAGATACGCAGTATTTT. It encodes CASSSISTDTQYF.

The rearrangement joins TRBV7-9 to TRBJ2-2; D uncertain. CDR3 length equals 14 residues. The ends were cut back, 6 bases at V and 2 bases at J, with 10 bases in the middle. Germline lookup yields CDR1 SEHNR and CDR2 FQNEAQ (reference sequence). The CDR3 DNA follows: TGTGCCAGCAGACGGACGGACAACACCGGGGAGCTGTTTTTT. This gives the protein CASRRTDNTGELFF.

This clone was recorded a few times. This sequence joins TRBV7-9 and TRBJ1-3; 7 positions match TRBD1. Losses at the gene ends were 5 bases for V and 4 bases for J; bases not matched to a gene: 11. The germline CDR1 and CDR2 sequences are SEHNR and FQNEAQ (reference sequence). CDR3 size: 16 residues. In DNA form, the CDR3 reads TGTGCCAGCAGCCCAGTGGACAGGTCGGGAGGAAACACCATATATTTT. Translating gives CASSPVDRSGGNTIYF. Filled out from reference TRBV7-9 and TRBJ1-3, the complete variable domain reads DTGVSQNPRHKITKRGQNVTFRCDPISEHNRLYWYRQTLGQGPEFLTYFQNEAQLEKSRLLSDRFSAERPKGSFSTLEIQRTEQGDSAMYLCASSPVDRSGGNTIYFGEGSWLTVV.

The chain carries TRBV7-9 and TRBJ1-2; maybe TRBD1 (5 bases). V dropped 5 bases and J dropped 7 bases, with 20 bases sitting between them. Germline CDR1 and CDR2: SEHNR and FQNEAQ (reference sequence). The CDR3 runs 15 residues. CDR3 nucleotide sequence: TGTGCCAGCAGCCGCCGGGACCCGGTCCCTGGTGGCTACACCTTC. This translates into CASSRRDPVPGGYTF. Complete variable domain (other parts from reference TRBV7-9 and TRBJ1-2): DTGVSQNPRHKITKRGQNVTFRCDPISEHNRLYWYRQTLGQGPEFLTYFQNEAQLEKSRLLSDRFSAERPKGSFSTLEIQRTEQGDSAMYLCASSRRDPVPGGYTFGSGTRLTVV.

The sample holds one count of this clone. CDR3 nucleotide sequence: TGTGCCAGCTCACCACCGAGCTCCTACGAGCAGTACTTC. Translated: CASSPPSSYEQYF. The J gene is TRBJ2-7, the V gene TRBV18; no firm D call. The CDR3 sequence is 13 residues long. Germline lookup yields CDR1 KGHSH and CDR2 LQKENI. V lost 0 bases and J 0 bases, leaving 3 bases between the germline ends. Filled out from reference TRBV18 and TRBJ2-7, the complete variable domain reads NAGVMQNPRHLVRRRGQEARLRCSPMKGHSHVYWYRQLPEEGLKFMVYLQKENIIDESGMPKERFSAEFPKEGPSILRIQQVVRGDSAAYFCASSPPSSYEQYFGPGTRLTVT.

The rearrangement uses TRBV27 and TRBJ2-1; 10 nucleotides agree with TRBD2. The CDR3 is made up of 16 amino acids. V shed 5 bases and J 9 bases; nucleotides not matched to a gene: 13. Germline V lookup: CDR1 MNHEY, CDR2 SMNVEV (reference sequence). CDR3 sequence: CASSTQVSGRVGEQFF. The DNA for the CDR3 is TGTGCCAGCAGTACCCAAGTGAGCGGGAGGGTGGGTGAGCAGTTCTTC.

The rearrangement joins TRBV4-1 to TRBJ1-4; D is unclear. The CDR3 loop spans 14 amino acids. The germline CDR1 and CDR2 sequences are MGHRA and YSYEKL. Trimming stripped 2 bases from V and 11 bases from J, with 15 bases between. The CDR3 protein is CASSQSGSPRKLFF. The CDR3 DNA reads as TGCGCCAGCAGCCAATCGGGGTCCCCCAGGAAACTGTTTTTT.

The chain has TRBV5-1 and TRBJ2-1, with a possible D match to TRBD2 (6 bases). This CDR3 is 16 amino acids long. Germline V gene data show CDR1 as SGHRS and CDR2 as YFSETQ. Trimming left V 1 base short and J 5 bases short, with 16 bases between. CDR3 coding DNA: TGCGCCAGCAGCTTGTTCTTCGGGAGTCGCGACAATGAGCAGTTCTTC. Residues: CASSLFFGSRDNEQFF.

Only one count was recorded for this clone. This chain joins TRBV19 and TRBJ2-3; 10 bases are a match to TRBD1. CDR1 and CDR2 from the germline V gene are LNHDA and SQIVND (reference sequence). This CDR3 has 15 residues. V lost 3 bases to trimming and J lost 4 bases; unmatched junction nucleotides: 4. This CDR3 reads CASSIGQGGPDTQYF. CDR3 nucleotide sequence: TGTGCCAGTAGTATCGGACAGGGGGGCCCAGATACGCAGTATTTT.

This chain joins TRBV2 and TRBJ2-7, with TRBD1 matching over 7 bases. This CDR3 is 14 amino acids long. Trimming at V came to 3 bases and at J to 6 bases, leaving 8 bases not matched to a gene. CDR1 and CDR2 from the germline V gene are SNHLY and FYNNEI. For the CDR3, the DNA is TGTGCCAGCAGTGAGCAAGGGGGCGCGGGCGAGCAGTACTTC. Translated, it gives CASSEQGGAGEQYF.

The J gene is TRBJ2-7, the V gene TRBV11-2; TRBD1 or TRBD2 may be the D gene (5 bases each). This CDR3 has 13 residues. Looked up from germline, CDR1 is SGHAT and CDR2 is FQNNGV. V gave up 5 bases and J gave up 2 bases, with 10 bases separating them. CDR3 nucleotide sequence: TGTGCCAGCAGCCCCCAGGGACCCTACGAGCAGTACTTC. Protein: CASSPQGPYEQYF.

The V and J genes are TRBV5-6 and TRBJ2-3; D not certain. The CDR3 consists of 13 residues. From germline, CDR1 is SGHDT and CDR2 YYEEEE. V lost 4 bases to trimming and J lost 2 bases, with 8 bases between them. The CDR3 bases are TGTGCCAGCAGCGTGATTTCCACAGATACGCAGTATTTT. Translation: CASSVISTDTQYF.

The chain is built from TRBV28 and TRBJ1-2; TRBD1 agrees at 7 bases. Trimming took 2 bases from V and 4 from J; bases not matched to a gene: 4. Per the germline V gene, CDR1 is MDHEN and CDR2 is SYDVKM. The CDR3 runs to 14 residues. The CDR3 DNA sequence: TGTGCCAGCAGTTTAGACAGGGTGGGCTATGGCTACACCTTC. Translating it yields CASSLDRVGYGYTF.

The chain joins TRBV20-1 to TRBJ2-1; D not certain. CDR1 is DFQATT and CDR2 is SNEGSKA in the germline V gene (reference sequence). The V end was cut by 6 bases, the J end by 10 bases, with 13 bases between. CDR3 length: 11 amino acids. CDR3 in amino acids: CSAPCSREQFF. The DNA of the CDR3 is TGCAGTGCCCCGTGTTCGCGAGAGCAGTTCTTC.

The rearrangement links TRBV30 to TRBJ2-7; TRBD2 matches 13 bases. Germline CDR1 reads GTSNPN; CDR2 reads SVGIG (reference sequence). The CDR3 is made up of 16 amino acids. V lost 0 bases and J lost 7; bases outside the gene matches: 9. CDR3 residues: CAWSVPGLAGAREQYF. CDR3 sequence (DNA): TGTGCCTGGAGTGTACCCGGACTAGCGGGAGCGAGGGAGCAGTACTTC.

This clone has a single count. The chain joins TRBV13 to TRBJ2-2, with a possible D match to TRBD2 (6 bases). The germline CDR1 and CDR2 sequences are PRHDT and FYEKMQ (reference sequence). The CDR3 totals 18 residues. V gave up 5 bases and J gave up 3 bases, with 22 bases separating them. This chain's CDR3 is CASSPMAGPEVDTGELFF. The CDR3 region has the DNA TGTGCCAGCAGCCCAATGGCGGGACCAGAGGTAGACACCGGGGAGCTGTTTTTT. Full variable domain (missing parts from reference TRBV13 and TRBJ2-2): AAGVIQSPRHLIKEKRETATLKCYPIPRHDTVYWYQQGPGQDPQFLISFYEKMQSDKGSIPDRFSAQQFSDYHSELNMSSLELGDSALYFCASSPMAGPEVDTGELFFGEGSRLTVL.

This chain connects TRBV6-1 to TRBJ2-1, with D possibly TRBD1 on 6 matching bases. The germline gives CDR1 MNHNS, CDR2 SASEGT. The CDR3 spans 14 residues. Between the trimmed V and J ends, which lost 5 bases and 2 bases, there was a span of 10 bases. The CDR3: CASSLDRAYNEQFF. The CDR3 DNA follows: TGTGCCAGCAGTCTGGACAGAGCCTACAATGAGCAGTTCTTC.

V usage is TRBV5-4 and J usage is TRBJ2-7, with 9 bases matching TRBD1. CDR3 length: 16 residues. V gave up 0 bases and J gave up 6 bases; unmatched junction bases: 10. Looked up from germline, CDR1 is SGHNT and CDR2 is YYREEE (reference sequence). The CDR3 region has the DNA TGTGCCAGCAGCTTGGGGCAGGGGACAGGGCTCCGCGAGCAGTACTTC. Translated: CASSLGQGTGLREQYF. Complete variable domain (other parts from reference TRBV5-4 and TRBJ2-7): ETGVTQSPTHLIKTRGQQVTLRCSSQSGHNTVSWYQQALGQGPQFIFQYYREEENGRGNFPPRFSGLQFPNYSSELNVNALELDDSALYLCASSLGQGTGLREQYFGPGTRLTVT.